This T cell receptor (beta chain) was identified in a study of CD8 T cells in ankylosing spondylitis. Study observations and caveats: Reactive arthritis synovial fluid and blood were previously reported to contain some motif variants. One TCR beta motif, made up of under ten highly homologous variants, appeared characteristic of ankylosing spondylitis blood. CD8+ disease-linked clones were present at relatively low frequencies in blood.

5'-RACE, quantitative and with molecular barcodes, yielded the TCR beta libraries. One entry per CDR3 protein results from TCRdb running MiXCR on the 5' RACE reads. Among about 800,000 distinct CDR3 sequences listed, about an eighth were seen once. A remark on this clonotype: Its antigen is not identified.

Germline CDR1 is MNHEY and CDR2 is SMNVEV (reference sequence). Between the trimmed V and J ends, which lost 2 bases and 3 bases, there was a span of 12 bases. The CDR3 runs to 15 residues. The receptor's source is a male donor with ankylosing spondylitis. Sequences were obtained from blood, either unsorted or a sorted T cell fraction (not recorded which). The chain links TRBV27 to TRBJ2-3; D uncertain. The CDR3 DNA follows: TGTGCCAGCAGTTTAAAAGGGCTCGGAACAGATACGCAGTATTTT. Encoded protein: CASSLKGLGTDTQYF.